These 10 T cell receptor beta chains share one sample of origin, sequenced in a study of blood T cell repertoires in COVID-19 (dated by TCRdb to about 2020). The method was the immunoSEQ multiplex PCR assay. TCRdb obtained this table from immuneACCESS and retained in-frame rearrangements with V and J assigned. These tables miss some clones; where compared with another copy, unresolved V genes account for less than half of the shortfall, and the remainder is unexplained. Here the sample has around 190,000 clones; around nine tenths occur a single time. The ten largest clones add up to 1.1% of the sample. The material sequenced was peripheral blood. The receptors stem from a man aged 30-40 years with acute or convalescent COVID-19.

The chain is built from TRBV18 and TRBJ2-7; 8 bases agree with TRBD1. CDR1 is KGHSH, CDR2 LQKENI, per germline. The CDR3 runs to 17 residues. Trimming at V came to 6 bases and at J to 1 base, leaving 14 bases not matched to a gene. CDR3: CASSVNPGTGGSYEQYF. CDR3 nucleotides: TGTGCCAGCTCGGTCAATCCGGGCACAGGGGGTTCCTACGAGCAGTACTTC.

The gene calls are TRBV19 and TRBJ1-5, with 9 positions matching TRBD1. The junction had 8 bases not matched to a gene; V was cut back by 5 bases and J by 6 bases. Germline CDR1 and CDR2: LNHDA and SQIVND (reference sequence). The CDR3 loop spans 15 amino acids. The CDR3 DNA reads TGTGCCAGTAGTTTCCTGGGACAGGGAGGTCAGCCCCAGCATTTT. It codes for CASSFLGQGGQPQHF.

The V and J genes are TRBV27 and TRBJ2-1; D not certain. The CDR3 length is 16 residues. CDR1 is MNHEY, CDR2 SMNVEV, per germline (reference sequence). V lost 0 bases, J lost 0 bases, and 9 bases lay in between. The CDR3 DNA follows: TGTGCCAGCAGTTTATCTCAGCGAACCTCCTACAATGAGCAGTTCTTC. This translates into CASSLSQRTSYNEQFF.

V gene TRBV18 combines with J gene TRBJ1-1; D remains unclear. V lost 3 bases to trimming and J lost 3 bases, with 11 bases between them. This CDR3 spans 14 amino acids. CDR1 and CDR2 (germline): KGHSH, LQKENI. DNA for the CDR3: TGTGCCAGCTCACCGGCGGCACTTCACACTGAAGCTTTCTTT. This codes for CASSPAALHTEAFF.

This clone has a single count. The genes are TRBV19 and TRBJ2-2; no firm D call. CDR3 length: 19 amino acids. CDR1 is LNHDA and CDR2 is SQIVND in the germline V gene (reference sequence). V dropped 4 bases and J dropped 1 base, with 22 bases sitting between them. DNA of the CDR3: TGTGCCAGTAGTAAGTTGGCAGACAACACCCGCCTGAACACCGGGGAGCTGTTTTTT. Its protein is CASSKLADNTRLNTGELFF. Supplemented by reference TRBV19 and TRBJ2-2, the full variable domain reads DGGITQSPKYLFRKEGQNVTLSCEQNLNHDAMYWYRQDPGQGLRLIYYSQIVNDFQKGDIAEGYSVSREKKESFPLTVTSAQKNPTAFYLCASSKLADNTRLNTGELFFGEGSRLTVL.

V is TRBV5-1 and J is TRBJ1-2, with 11 bases lining up with TRBD1. V gave up 1 base and J gave up 4 bases; unmatched junction bases: 9. The CDR3 totals 17 residues. Germline CDR1 and CDR2: SGHRS and YFSETQ. The CDR3 DNA sequence: TGCGCCAGCAGCTTGTTTCAGGACAGGGGGCTCATCTATGGCTACACCTTC. As protein: CASSLFQDRGLIYGYTF.

In its sample, this clone was seen a few times. This chain links TRBV7-2 with TRBJ1-6, with 8 bases lining up with TRBD1. The V segment lost 5 bases and the J segment 7 bases; nucleotides outside the gene matches: 13. The germline CDR1 and CDR2 sequences are SGHTA and FQGNSA. The CDR3 contains 17 residues. CDR3 nucleotide sequence: TGTGCCAGCAGCCCCCAAGGACCAGGGGGCATGAATTCACCCCTCCACTTT. This codes for CASSPQGPGGMNSPLHF. Full variable domain (missing parts from reference TRBV7-2 and TRBJ1-6): GAGVSQSPSNKVTEKGKDVELRCDPISGHTALYWYRQSLGQGLEFLIYFQGNSAPDKSGLPSDRFSAERTGGSVSTLTIQRTQQEDSAVYLCASSPQGPGGMNSPLHFGNGTRLTVT.

Concerning this clone itself: Other DNA sequences in the same sample also yield this CDR3. J is TRBJ2-2 and V is TRBV28; D remains ambiguous. CDR1 and CDR2 (germline): MDHEN, SYDVKM. There are 12 residues in the CDR3. V was trimmed by 1 base and J by 8 bases, leaving 5 bases between them. CDR3 in DNA: TGTGCCAGCAGTTTATTGACTGGGGAGCTGTTTTTT. Its protein product is CASSLLTGELFF.

The chain joins TRBV9 to TRBJ2-7, with TRBD2 identical over 10 bases. The CDR3 sequence is 15 residues long. Germline CDR1 SGDLS, CDR2 YYNGEE. Germline trimming cut 3 bases from V and 2 bases from J; bases unmatched to any gene: 5. The CDR3 bases are TGTGCCAGCAGCGCCGGGACTAGCGTAGCCTACGAGCAGTACTTC. This encodes CASSAGTSVAYEQYF. Based on the CDR3 plus reference TRBV9 and TRBJ2-7, the full variable domain is DSGVTQTPKHLITATGQRVTLRCSPRSGDLSVYWYQQSLDQGLQFLIQYYNGEERAKGNILERFSAQQFPDLHSELNLSSLELGDSALYFCASSAGTSVAYEQYFGPGTRLTVT.

The gene calls are TRBV6-1 and TRBJ2-4; TRBD2 matches 13 bases. This CDR3 comprises 18 residues. J was trimmed by 3 bases and V by 4 bases; bases with no gene match: 9. Germline CDR1 is MNHNS and CDR2 is SASEGT. The CDR3 sequence: CASSAKRTSGSGKNIQYF. In DNA, the CDR3 is TGTGCCAGCAGTGCTAAGCGGACTAGCGGGAGCGGCAAAAACATTCAGTACTTC.